The clone carrying this T cell receptor (beta chain) was seen repeatedly, ten times or more. Specified time point: newly diagnosed GD, antithyroid drugs for less than 3 months. The authors made the TCR library using RNA they extracted from PBMCs. The EDTA tubes were filled with 7.5 to 9 milliliters of drawn peripheral blood. Arm-PCR of CDR3 regions with iRepertoire HTBI primers generated TCR beta libraries. MiXCR, applied by TCRdb to the multiplex PCR reads, yields one record per CDR3 protein. The sample has over 200,000 distinct CDR3 sequences, around 17% seen once. This record belongs to a study of regulatory T cells in long-lasting Graves disease. Study-level background: Graves' patients who were just diagnosed had used antithyroid drugs for under 3 months.

Material: peripheral blood mononuclear cells (PBMCs), obtained at new diagnosis, from a patient treated with antithyroid drugs. This sequence was found in a female donor with Graves disease.

The CDR3 DNA reads as TGTGCCATTTTAGCGGGAGGGAACAATGAGCAGTTCTTC. As protein: CAILAGGNNEQFF. The rearrangement links TRBV10-3 to TRBJ2-1, with 11 bases identical to TRBD2. Germline CDR1 ENHRY, CDR2 SYGVKD. V dropped 9 bases and J dropped 5; count of bases not matched to a gene: 3. This CDR3 contains 13 residues.